These 24 T cell receptor beta chains originate from one sample sequenced in a study of a mutant IDH1 vaccine in newly diagnosed glioma. Here immunoSEQ multiplex PCR was the method, and the copy in TCRdb shows in-frame clones only, minus some. The sample has about 75,000 clones, more than 85% seen once. Their antigens are not known. The time point is: week 5, during vaccination. A 20-mer mutant IDH1 peptide at 300 ug was injected subcutaneously with topical imiquimod. This material consisted of PBMCs, taken from a glioma patient whose treatment included an IDH1 peptide vaccine. These receptors were collected from a woman aged 50 to 60 with glioma.

The V and J genes are TRBV7-9 and TRBJ2-5; D gene ambiguous. CDR1 is SEHNR and CDR2 is FQNEAQ in the germline V gene (reference sequence). Trimming took off 5 bases at V and 1 base at J, with 11 bases between the two ends. The CDR3 consists of 14 residues. CDR3 loop: CASSPKDRQETQYF. DNA of the CDR3: TGTGCCAGCAGCCCGAAGGACCGCCAAGAGACCCAGTACTTC.

The rearrangement links TRBV6-5 to TRBJ1-2, with 10 bases that match TRBD1. CDR1 is MNHEY, CDR2 SVGAGI, per germline. CDR3 size: 14 residues. The V gene end was trimmed by 0 bases and the J gene end by 7 bases; junction bases not matched to a gene: 2. CDR3 DNA: TGTGCCAGCAGTTACTCGAGGGACAGGGGTGGCTACACCTTC. It codes for CASSYSRDRGGYTF.

V usage is TRBV6-1 and J usage is TRBJ1-5, with a weak D call TRBD1 (5 bases). Germline V CDR1 and CDR2: MNHNS, SASEGT. Trimming cost V 4 bases and J 6 bases, with 13 bases left between them. This CDR3 spans 14 amino acids. CDR3 region: CASSVSLRGQPQHF. CDR3 sequence (DNA): TGTGCCAGCAGTGTCAGCCTAAGGGGTCAGCCCCAGCATTTT.

This clone was seen only once. The chain uses TRBV18 and TRBJ2-5; 8 bases fit TRBD1. The CDR3 consists of 16 residues. J lost 5 bases, V lost 6 bases, and 14 bases had no gene match. CDR1 is KGHSH, CDR2 LQKENI, per germline. The CDR3 nucleotides read TGTGCCAGCTCCCCAGGACAGGGTGGGCGAATCGAGACCCAGTACTTC. Amino acid sequence: CASSPGQGGRIETQYF.

This clone was seen just once. The genes are TRBV5-5 and TRBJ1-1, with D possibly TRBD1 on 5 matching bases. CDR1 is SGHKS and CDR2 is YYEKEE in the germline V gene (reference sequence). V lost 4 bases and J lost 0, with 10 bases in between. This CDR3 has 14 residues. The CDR3: CASSPGRMNTEAFF. The CDR3 coding sequence is TGTGCCAGCAGCCCGGGACGGATGAACACTGAAGCTTTCTTT.

This chain links TRBV18 with TRBJ2-7; D is perhaps TRBD1 (6 bases). CDR1 is KGHSH, CDR2 LQKENI, per germline. The CDR3 has 15 amino acids. Trimming shortened V by 2 bases and J by 3 bases, and 14 bases separated the two germline ends. CDR3 protein: CASSPGGQWFYEQYF. DNA of the CDR3: TGTGCCAGCTCACCAGGCGGACAGTGGTTCTACGAGCAGTACTTC.

The chain links TRBV5-4 to TRBJ1-2, with D possibly matching TRBD1 (6 bases). This CDR3 is 15 amino acids long. The germline V and J ends were trimmed by 4 bases and 3 bases, with 16 bases remaining between them. Germline-derived CDR1 and CDR2 are SGHNT and YYREEE (reference sequence). The CDR3 loop reads CASSPAGGGYYGYTF. The CDR3 coding sequence is TGTGCCAGCAGCCCCGCGGGGGGCGGGTACTATGGCTACACCTTC.

The rearrangement links TRBV29-1 to TRBJ2-4; tentative D call: TRBD1 (7 bases). This CDR3 is 11 amino acids long. Germline loops: CDR1 SQVTM, CDR2 ANQGSEA. Trimming cost V 0 bases and J 12 bases, with 9 bases left between them. CDR3 protein: CSVEDRGAQYF. The DNA of the CDR3 is TGCAGCGTTGAAGACAGGGGGGCTCAGTACTTC.

Only a few counts were recorded for this clone. The CDR3 ends on some other residue instead of the conserved phenylalanine or tryptophan, so this is likely a read error. It is unclear where the CDR3 begins or ends on the DNA, so no DNA is shown, and the CDR3 is as TCRdb lists it. The chain couples TRBV6-1 to TRBJ2-7; the DNA was not compared with TRBD2, the D call given in the table. The CDR3 spans 15 residues, counting both ends. In germline, CDR1 is MNHNS, CDR2 SASEGT. CDR3 loop: CASSEVLAGVLLLGL.

The chain uses TRBV28 and TRBJ1-1, with 9 bases that match TRBD1. CDR1 is MDHEN, CDR2 SYDVKM, per germline. The junction had 8 bases not matched to a gene; V was cut back by 4 bases and J by 11 bases. There are 13 residues in the CDR3. The CDR3 nucleotides are TGTGCCAGCAGTTCGCCGGGACAGGGAAGGGCTTTCTTT. This encodes CASSSPGQGRAFF.

The chain carries TRBV5-6 and TRBJ2-7; D gene uncertain. V shed 4 bases and J shed 3 bases, with 11 bases lying between them. Germline values: CDR1 SGHDT, CDR2 YYEEEE. This CDR3 spans 13 amino acids. DNA of the CDR3: TGTGCCAGCAGCCCCGGAACATTCTACGAGCAGTACTTC. This gives the protein CASSPGTFYEQYF.

The chain recombines TRBV6-1 with TRBJ2-7; D gene uncertain. Trimming took 0 bases from V and 2 from J, leaving 8 bases between them. Germline-derived CDR1 and CDR2 are MNHNS and SASEGT. The CDR3 sequence is 14 residues long. The CDR3 nucleotides are TGTGCCAGCAGTGAAGCTTACGGTGCCTACGAGCAGTACTTC. Its protein is CASSEAYGAYEQYF.

This rearrangement joins TRBV2 to TRBJ2-3; a weak D match, TRBD1 (5 bases). There are 15 residues in the CDR3. Germline V gene sequence: CDR1 SNHLY, CDR2 FYNNEI. V was shortened by 4 bases and J by 0 bases, with 11 bases between the two germline ends. The CDR3 DNA reads TGTGCCAGCAGTGTAAGACAGTTGAGCACAGATACGCAGTATTTT. Translating it yields CASSVRQLSTDTQYF. The whole variable domain, remainder taken from reference TRBV2 and TRBJ2-3, is EPEVTQTPSHQVTQMGQEVILRCVPISNHLYFYWYRQILGQKVEFLVSFYNNEISEKSEIFDDQFSVERPDGSNFTLKIRSTKLEDSAMYFCASSVRQLSTDTQYFGPGTRLTVL.

The chain has TRBV5-1 and TRBJ2-7, with TRBD2 matching 7 bases. Trimming took 0 bases from V and 2 from J; bases not matched to a gene: 17. The V gene's germline CDR1 is SGHRS and CDR2 YFSETQ. This CDR3 has 19 amino acids. In DNA, the CDR3 is TGCGCCAGCAGCTTGGTCGGTAGCGGGTTTCCACCGCCACCCTACGAGCAGTACTTC. Translated, it gives CASSLVGSGFPPPPYEQYF.

The chain employs TRBV18 and TRBJ1-2; unclear D gene. The CDR3 extends over 14 amino acids. V was clipped by 3 bases and J by 5 bases, with 13 bases between them. Germline V gene data show CDR1 as KGHSH and CDR2 as LQKENI. In nucleotides, the CDR3 is TGTGCCAGCTCACCGCCCGCCTGGACTTATGGCTACACCTTC. Translated: CASSPPAWTYGYTF.

The chain combines TRBV4-1 with TRBJ2-1; D may correspond to TRBD1 or TRBD2 (7 bases each). CDR1 is MGHRA, CDR2 YSYEKL, per germline. V shed 5 bases and J shed 10 bases, with 21 bases lying between them. The CDR3 extends over 15 amino acids. The DNA of the CDR3 is TGCGCCAGCAGCGCTGCGGGAGCGGCAGGGGGGGAGCAGTTCTTC. Protein product: CASSAAGAAGGEQFF.

The chain has TRBV14 and TRBJ2-2; the D gene is possibly TRBD2 (6 bases). The CDR3 length is 18 residues. Per the germline V gene, CDR1 is SGHDN and CDR2 is FVKESK. V lost 4 bases and J lost 2, with 20 bases in between. The CDR3 coding sequence is TGTGCCAGCAGCCCAACATGGACCGGGAGCTTTAACACCGGGGAGCTGTTTTTT. Amino acid sequence: CASSPTWTGSFNTGELFF.

The CDR3 loop reads CASSSPYLLYNEQFF. The CDR3 coding sequence is TGTGCCAGCAGTTCCCCCTACCTGCTCTACAATGAGCAGTTCTTC. The V gene is TRBV27, the J gene TRBJ2-1; D gene unclear. Germline V gene sequence: CDR1 MNHEY, CDR2 SMNVEV (reference sequence). V was cut by 4 bases and J by 3 bases, with 13 bases left in between. The CDR3 is made up of 15 amino acids.

The chain joins TRBV7-9 to TRBJ1-2; D gene uncertain. The V gene's germline CDR1 is SEHNR and CDR2 FQNEAQ (reference sequence). This CDR3 comprises 12 residues. Trimming removed 2 bases at V and 6 bases at J, with 7 bases between. The CDR3: CASSLLFDGYTF. The CDR3 bases are TGTGCCAGCAGCTTACTGTTCGATGGCTACACCTTC.

V gene TRBV19 combines with J gene TRBJ1-2; maybe TRBD1 (5 bases). CDR3 length equals 13 residues. Trimming stripped 11 bases from V and 7 bases from J, with 20 bases between. CDR1 LNHDA and CDR2 SQIVND come from the germline V gene (reference sequence). The CDR3 DNA reads as TGTGCCTGCTCCCCCGGCCGGGACCTTGGCTACACCTTC. This gives the protein CACSPGRDLGYTF.

V gene TRBV7-3 combines with J gene TRBJ2-3, with TRBD2 identical over 13 bases. V dropped 5 bases and J dropped 8; count of bases not matched to a gene: 10. The CDR3 runs to 16 residues. Germline lookup yields CDR1 SGHTA and CDR2 FQGTGA. The CDR3 nucleotides read TGTGCCAGCAGCCTCGGACTAGCGGGAGAGGCGGGTACGCAGTATTTT. Translated: CASSLGLAGEAGTQYF. Full variable domain (remainder filled in from reference TRBV7-3 and TRBJ2-3): GAGVSQTPSNKVTEKGKYVELRCDPISGHTALYWYRQSLGQGPEFLIYFQGTGAADDSGLPNDRFFAVRPEGSVSTLKIQRTERGDSAVYLCASSLGLAGEAGTQYFGPGTRLTVL.

The V gene is TRBV6-1, the J gene TRBJ2-7; possible D gene TRBD1, 6 bases. This CDR3 comprises 13 residues. V lost 6 bases to trimming and J lost 2 bases, with 11 bases between them. Germline V lookup: CDR1 MNHNS, CDR2 SASEGT. CDR3 in amino acids: CASRQGWTYEQYF. CDR3 DNA sequence: TGTGCCAGCAGGCAGGGGTGGACCTACGAGCAGTACTTC.

The V call is TRBV7-9, the J call TRBJ2-7; 7 bases match TRBD1. The CDR3 extends over 15 amino acids. V lost 5 bases, J lost 3 bases, and 10 bases stayed unmatched. Germline CDR1 and CDR2: SEHNR and FQNEAQ (reference sequence). CDR3 sequence reads: CASSPQRAGGYEQYF. Here the CDR3 DNA reads TGTGCCAGCAGCCCCCAAAGAGCAGGGGGCTACGAGCAGTACTTC.

The chain uses TRBV29-1 and TRBJ2-7, with TRBD1 matching over 10 bases. Germline CDR1 is SQVTM and CDR2 is ANQGSEA. The V gene end was trimmed by 7 bases and the J gene end by 2 bases; junction bases not matched to a gene: 5. The CDR3 contains 13 residues. The CDR3 here is CSASGTGAYEQYF. The CDR3 DNA is TGCAGCGCCAGCGGGACAGGGGCCTACGAGCAGTACTTC.